This entry describes one T cell receptor (beta chain). This CDR3 has 13 amino acids. Trimming left V 1 base short and J 6 bases short, with 9 bases between. CDR1 is MNHNS, CDR2 SASEGT, per germline. Measured with immunoSEQ multiplex PCR; TCRdb has only the in-frame clones, and not every one. The data show 100,000 to 150,000 clones, around 90% seen once. These data come from a study of control samples from healthy donors and cancer patients. The chain combines TRBV6-1 with TRBJ1-1; D is unresolved. This clonotype was sampled from a middle-aged man in good health. The sample consisted of blood. The DNA of the CDR3 is TGTGCCAGCAGTGAAGGGGTGGAGGCTGAAGCTTTCTTT. Translation: CASSEGVEAEAFF.